These 15 T cell receptor beta chains were all obtained from the same sample, sequenced in a study of blood T cells in healthy people across ages. Combining a sample-barcoded 5' primer with a J-beta primer mix, a second PCR ran for roughly 7 to 12 cycles. In TCRdb, the 5' RACE reads were re-called with MiXCR into one record per CDR3 protein. The table shows 500,000 to 600,000 distinct CDR3 sequences, with about 26% occurring only once. The sample taken for sequencing was blood. The source is a woman in her 70s in good health.

This clonotype occurred a few times. The chain uses TRBV20-1 and TRBJ2-5; TRBD2 matches at 13 bases. In germline, CDR1 is DFQATT, CDR2 SNEGSKA (reference sequence). V dropped 4 bases and J dropped 4; count of bases not matched to a gene: 9. This CDR3 is 16 amino acids long. The CDR3 nucleotides are TGCAGTGCTACTGAACTAGCGGGGGGGCCGAGAGAGACCCAGTACTTC. It yields the protein CSATELAGGPRETQYF.

The chain recombines TRBV20-1 with TRBJ2-7, with 10 bases matching TRBD2. The V and J ends lost 0 bases and 7 bases, in that order; junction bases with no gene match: 9. This CDR3 is built from 15 residues. Germline V gene sequence: CDR1 DFQATT, CDR2 SNEGSKA (reference sequence). The CDR3 sequence is CSARDASGGAGEQYF. CDR3 nucleotides: TGCAGTGCTAGAGATGCCAGCGGGGGGGCGGGGGAGCAGTACTTC.

The rearrangement links TRBV20-1 to TRBJ1-1; perhaps TRBD1 as D (5 bases). CDR3 length equals 15 residues. With 5 bases removed from V and 3 bases from J, the gap between germline ends came to 19 bases. Germline V lookup: CDR1 DFQATT, CDR2 SNEGSKA (reference sequence). The CDR3 spells CSAPVRQSRHTEAFF. CDR3 nucleotides: TGCAGTGCTCCAGTCAGACAGTCTCGGCACACTGAAGCTTTCTTT.

The J gene is TRBJ2-5, the V gene TRBV7-2; TRBD2 matches at 7 bases. This CDR3 is built from 15 residues. V lost 5 bases and J lost 5; bases outside the gene matches: 11. Per germline, CDR1 SGHTA and CDR2 FQGNSA. The CDR3 reads CASSKTRDYWETQYF. CDR3 DNA sequence: TGTGCCAGCAGCAAGACCCGGGACTACTGGGAGACCCAGTACTTC.

This clonotype was picked up a small number of times. J is TRBJ1-1 and V is TRBV7-2; no definite D call. V shed 3 bases and J shed 1 base, with 9 bases lying between them. CDR1 and CDR2 from the germline V gene are SGHTA and FQGNSA. The CDR3 length is 14 residues. The CDR3 DNA reads TGTGCCAGCAGCTTTAACAACAGGAACACTGAAGCTTTCTTT. Amino acid sequence: CASSFNNRNTEAFF.

This clonotype was counted between two and nine times. The chain recombines TRBV7-2 with TRBJ2-7; 8 nucleotides match TRBD1. The CDR3 is 16 amino acids. J lost 3 bases, V lost 5 bases, and 12 bases had no gene match. CDR1 SGHTA and CDR2 FQGNSA come from the germline V gene. In DNA form, the CDR3 reads TGTGCCAGCAGCCCCAAGGGGACACAGGGGGTCTACGAGCAGTACTTC. Protein sequence: CASSPKGTQGVYEQYF.

This clonotype occurred a few times. The chain joins TRBV4-2 to TRBJ2-3; 7 bases agree with TRBD2. CDR1 is LGHNA and CDR2 is YNFKEQ in the germline V gene. CDR3 length: 16 amino acids. V lost 0 bases, J lost 11 bases, and 14 bases stayed unmatched. The CDR3 is CASSQDGLGGRNGQYF. The CDR3 DNA reads as TGTGCCAGCAGCCAAGACGGACTAGGTGGGAGGAATGGGCAGTATTTT.

The rearrangement links TRBV18 to TRBJ1-3, with a weak D call TRBD1 (6 bases). With 3 bases removed from V and 0 bases from J, the gap between germline ends came to 15 bases. Germline values: CDR1 KGHSH, CDR2 LQKENI. This CDR3 has 17 residues. CDR3 sequence: CASSPRTAGSSGNTIYF. The CDR3 region has the DNA TGTGCCAGCTCACCCCGGACAGCCGGCAGCTCTGGAAACACCATATATTTT.

This chain connects TRBV7-9 to TRBJ2-5; 9 bases map to TRBD1. The J call may be mistaken, given a closer DNA end match to TRBJ2-7. The CDR3 is made up of 14 amino acids. Germline CDR1 is SEHNR and CDR2 is FQNEAQ (reference sequence). The CDR3 here is CASSKSDRGYEQYF. The CDR3 coding sequence is TGTGCCAGCAGTAAGTCGGACAGGGGCTACGAGCAGTACTTC.

This chain links TRBV19 with TRBJ1-2; D unclear. Germline CDR1 reads LNHDA; CDR2 reads SQIVND (reference sequence). CDR3 size: 13 residues. V shed 8 bases and J shed 4 bases, with 14 bases lying between them. In nucleotides, the CDR3 is TGTGCCAGTTCTGGACGGGAGGGCTATGGCTACACCTTC. Translating it yields CASSGREGYGYTF.

The V and J genes are TRBV6-2 or TRBV6-3 and TRBJ1-4; D gene ambiguous. V gave up 6 bases and J gave up 0 bases, with 8 bases separating them. The CDR3 length is 14 residues. Per the germline V gene, CDR1 is MNHEY and CDR2 is SVGEGT. The CDR3 DNA sequence: TGTGCCAGCAGGGAACCTTCAACTAATGAAAAACTGTTTTTT. It encodes CASREPSTNEKLFF.

The chain carries TRBV25-1 and TRBJ2-5; weak D call: TRBD1 (6 bases). V lost 4 bases to trimming and J lost 3 bases, with 18 bases between them. The CDR3 consists of 16 residues. Germline assignment: CDR1 MGHDK and CDR2 SYGVNS. In DNA, the CDR3 is TGTGCCAGCAGTGCTTCAGGGGTAGGGGAAAAAGAGACCCAGTACTTC. Translated, it gives CASSASGVGEKETQYF.

This clonotype has a single count. The chain joins TRBV29-1 to TRBJ1-4; 7 bases align to TRBD1. This CDR3 has 16 amino acids. Germline V gives CDR1 SQVTM, CDR2 ANQGSEA. The J segment lost 0 bases and the V segment lost 6 bases, leaving 10 bases of the junction unmatched. Here the CDR3 DNA reads TGCAGCGTGGGTCGGACAGGAAATGCAACTAATGAAAAACTGTTTTTT. This encodes CSVGRTGNATNEKLFF.

This chain uses TRBV10-3 with TRBJ2-7; D might be TRBD2 (6 bases). Per the germline V gene, CDR1 is ENHRY and CDR2 is SYGVKD. The ends were cut back, 4 bases at V and 3 bases at J, with 22 bases in the middle. The CDR3 has 17 residues. CDR3 residues: CAISGGSKGLISYEQYF. As DNA, the CDR3 is TGTGCCATCAGTGGCGGGTCCAAGGGACTGATAAGCTACGAGCAGTACTTC.

V and J are TRBV27 and TRBJ2-7; D assignment may be TRBD1 or TRBD2 (5 bases each). Trimming removed 5 bases from V and 4 bases from J, with 18 bases in between. Germline CDR1 MNHEY, CDR2 SMNVEV (reference sequence). The CDR3 covers 15 residues. CDR3 protein: CASSVRGVSLYEQYF. The CDR3, as DNA: TGTGCCAGCAGTGTAAGAGGGGTTAGTTTGTACGAGCAGTACTTC.